This T cell receptor (beta chain) was captured by sequencing in a study of beta chain features in type 1 diabetes. Points from the study as a whole: Researchers reported that naive, central memory and Treg TCRB repertoires appeared more similar in patients than in healthy donors. When VDJ junctions were examined, type 1 diabetes patients showed fewer insertions and more deletions. Moderate yet significant TCRB CDR3 shortening was seen in Type 1 diabetes patients in all four CD4+ subsets.

Every participating donor gave one draw, a heparinised blood sample averaging around 100 mL. This clone was observed a handful of times. Its antigen remains unidentified. The CDR3 runs 13 residues. The V end lost 7 bases, the J end lost 5 bases, and 14 bases lay between the germline ends. Germline CDR1 is MNHNS and CDR2 is SASEGT. The whole isolated RNA underwent reverse transcription, so sequencing captured expressed TCRB transcripts. Roughly 3.5 million reads per sample were averaged for naive, central memory and regulatory samples. Clones were sequenced by immunoSEQ multiplex PCR, and TCRdb holds only the in-frame ones, with some missing. The sample has 680,000 or so clones, about an eighth seen once.

The sample consisted of naive CD4+ T cells from blood. The rearrangement joins TRBV6-1 to TRBJ2-5, with D possibly matching TRBD1 (7 bases). This receptor was obtained from a man in his late teens or twenties with type 1 diabetes. The CDR3: CASMEGARETQYF. The DNA of the CDR3 is TGTGCCAGCATGGAGGGGGCACGGGAGACCCAGTACTTC.